These 5 T cell receptor beta chains originate from one sample sequenced in a study of T cells in Graves' hyperthyroidism and ophthalmopathy. TCR beta CDR3 region amplification was performed from RNA transcripts. When the TCR CDR3 underwent first-round RT-PCR, the HTBI primer set was used. TCRdb itself ran the multiplex PCR reads through MiXCR, one entry per CDR3 protein. The data show about 600,000 distinct CDR3 sequences, approximately 15% seen once. The source material was blood. Receptors were obtained from a young woman with Graves' ophthalmopathy.

The J gene is TRBJ1-3, the V gene TRBV7-8; weak D call: TRBD1 (6 bases). This CDR3 region has 17 residues. V gave up 0 bases and J gave up 4 bases, with 16 bases separating them. Germline-derived CDR1 and CDR2 are SGHVS and FQNEAQ. DNA for the CDR3: TGTGCCAGCAGCTTAGCGCAAACGGGGGGGCTCGGAAACACCATATATTTT. This gives the protein CASSLAQTGGLGNTIYF.

In its sample, this clonotype was seen a few times. The chain carries TRBV29-1 and TRBJ1-3; D is unresolved. V was trimmed by 2 bases and J by 2 bases, leaving 7 bases between them. This CDR3 is 13 amino acids long. Germline V gene data show CDR1 as SQVTM and CDR2 as ANQGSEA. CDR3 region: CSVERGTGNTIYF. The CDR3 DNA sequence: TGCAGCGTTGAAAGAGGGACTGGAAACACCATATATTTT.

This clonotype has a count of ten or more. This chain uses TRBV27 with TRBJ2-1; D gene uncertain. Germline V gene lookup returns CDR1 MNHEY and CDR2 SMNVEV (reference sequence). V was clipped by 0 bases and J by 5 bases, with 11 bases between them. This CDR3 has 15 amino acids. CDR3 sequence: CASSLSALADNEQFF. The DNA for the CDR3 is TGTGCCAGCAGTTTATCCGCGTTGGCGGACAATGAGCAGTTCTTC.

Many counts were recorded for this clonotype. This rearrangement joins TRBV5-1 to TRBJ2-2; D is possibly TRBD1 (6 bases). The CDR3 has 14 residues. CDR1 and CDR2 from the germline V gene are SGHRS and YFSETQ. The germline V and J ends were trimmed by 0 bases and 5 bases, with 8 bases remaining between them. The CDR3 DNA sequence: TGCGCCAGCAGCTTGGAACAGGGAACCGGGGAGCTGTTTTTT. Protein sequence: CASSLEQGTGELFF.

This clonotype occurred many times. The chain is built from TRBV2 and TRBJ1-1; no definite D call. Trimming stripped 8 bases from V and 6 bases from J, with 13 bases between. The CDR3 is 12 residues long. Germline-derived CDR1 and CDR2 are SNHLY and FYNNEI. CDR3 protein: CASSLLDPEAFF. CDR3 DNA sequence: TGTGCCAGCTCACTACTAGACCCTGAAGCTTTCTTT.